This TCR beta chain was captured in a study of cytomegalovirus exposure and HLA in healthy donors. General study findings and limits: Reported results showed that the classifier diagnosed cytomegalovirus status with high specificity and sensitivity. The finding came from a later analysis; first-cohort TCR clusters tended to co-occur in the 110 or so validation repertoires.

A remark on this clone: What it binds is not known.

The V gene end was trimmed by 5 bases and the J gene end by 4 bases; junction bases not matched to a gene: 8. Germline CDR1 is SNHLY and CDR2 is FYNNEI. The length of the CDR3 is 15 residues. Repertoires were generated with immunoSEQ multiplex PCR, while TCRdb's copy carries only in-frame clones and drops some. This table holds about 120,000 clones, roughly 89% found once. Separation from the roughly 690-subject first cohort characterized the roughly 120-subject validation cohort, to which the donors belonged. Sequencing used PBMCs. The chain joins TRBV2 to TRBJ1-3; 7 bases fit TRBD1. This receptor was taken from a woman under 30 in good health and CMV-seronegative. The CDR3 DNA reads as TGTGCCAGCAGTTATACGGACAGGTTGGGAAACACCATATATTTT. The encoded protein is CASSYTDRLGNTIYF.